The T cell receptor beta chain described here comes from a study of blood T cell repertoires in COVID-19. Generated by immunoSEQ multiplex PCR, the TCRdb table keeps only in-frame clones and is missing some. The sample lists about 160,000 clones, about 93% occurring once. Germline V gene data show CDR1 as LNHDA and CDR2 as SQIVND (reference sequence). Trimming took 10 bases from V and 1 from J, leaving 14 bases between them. The CDR3 sequence is 14 residues long. The sequence was collected from a woman between 50 and 59 years old with acute or convalescent COVID-19. This chain connects TRBV19 to TRBJ1-5; D possibly corresponds to TRBD1 (6 bases). The sample comprised peripheral blood. CDR3 residues: CATSQGRSNQPQHF. CDR3 DNA: TGTGCCACCTCTCAGGGGCGAAGCAATCAGCCCCAGCATTTT.